The sequence of this TCR beta chain was determined in a study of shared clonotypes between healthy human individuals. Study-wide points: Among donors, clonotype sharing was expected to be affected by sequencing depth.

An assay was performed, and its level was deep. Assay used: immunoSEQ multiplex PCR; TCRdb lists only in-frame clones, some missing. There are about 960,000 clones in the sample; approximately 80% occur only once, and 1.5% lies in the top ten. Notes on this clone: As yet, its antigen is unknown.

Donors, without exception, were Caucasian adults residing in Nashville, Tennessee. From CD4+ cells came CD45RA+ naive and CD45RA-negative memory subsets. V shed 2 bases, J shed 5 bases, and the junction held 9 bases outside the gene matches. This CDR3 has 15 amino acids. Per the germline V gene, CDR1 is SGHKS and CDR2 is YYEKEE (reference sequence). This chain joins TRBV5-5 and TRBJ2-5; 7 nucleotides match TRBD2. Source material: memory CD4+ T cells sorted from blood. Subset described: CD45RA-negative fraction. This clonotype was sampled from a man younger than 30 in good health. The CDR3 region is CASSFSVVGGETQYF. CDR3 bases: TGTGCCAGCAGCTTCTCCGTCGTCGGGGGGGAGACCCAGTACTTC.